This T cell receptor (beta chain) was observed in a study of beta chain features in type 1 diabetes. Study-wide results and caveats: Small HLA sub-analyses could not settle whether HLA shapes TCRB rearrangement. A potential PCR bias toward shorter templates would be equal in patient and control samples. TCRB repertoires of naive, central memory and Treg cells appeared more similar among patients than among healthy donors. Across all four CD4+ subsets, people with type 1 diabetes showed modestly shorter TCRB CDR3s.

Expressed TCRB transcripts were sequenced because the isolated RNA had all been reverse transcribed beforehand. Measured with immunoSEQ multiplex PCR; TCRdb has only the in-frame clones, and not every one. Of 250,000 to 350,000 clones in the sample, 13% to 15% were seen once. On this clone: The antigen is undetermined.

Germline V CDR1 and CDR2: ENHRY, SYGVKD. The CDR3 extends over 11 amino acids. V shed 10 bases and J shed 6 bases, with 11 bases lying between them. The sample was naive CD4+ T cells from blood. This chain uses TRBV10-3 with TRBJ2-3, with a tentative D call TRBD2 (6 bases). The TCR was taken from a man aged 25 to 45 with type 1 diabetes. CDR3 bases: TGTGCCACCGGGGGAGGCGATACGCAGTATTTT. Translating gives CATGGGDTQYF.